These T cell receptor beta chains were read from a single sample in a study of T cell repertoires in cytomegalovirus infection. No antigens are known for them. One entry per CDR3 protein, called by TCRdb with MiXCR from the reads. The table records some 920,000 distinct CDR3 sequences, about a third of them present only once. This material consisted of cultured CD8+ T cells from PBMCs, taken from culture after CMV antigen stimulation. All receptors come from a human donor in good health (CMV status not recorded). Some clones in this sample may be carry-over from other donors' samples. The CDR3 runs from the conserved cysteine through the conserved F or W. D genes are given only for firm matches. A row's size may be missing; if present it is once, few, many or a size class.

CDR3 protein	CDR3 DNA	clone size	J gene	D gene	V gene
CASSLFPGNQPQHF	TGTGCCAGCAGCTTGTTTCCTGGCAATCAGCCCCAGCATTTT	-	TRBJ1-5	-	TRBV5-4
CASRNGARGSLPTSGNTIYF	TGTGCCAGCAGAAACGGGGCCAGGGGTTCATTGCCAACCTCTGGAAACACCATATATTTT	-	TRBJ1-3	-	TRBV6-9
CASSLGHRGEETQYF	TGTGCCAGCAGCTTAGGACACAGGGGAGAGGAGACCCAGTACTTC	many	TRBJ2-5	TRBD1	TRBV7-8
CASSFLSGGGVNTEAFF	TGTGCCAGCAGCTTCCTGAGCGGGGGAGGGGTGAACACTGAAGCTTTCTTT	few	TRBJ1-1	-	TRBV13
CASSANTGHEQYF	TGTGCCAGCAGTGCAAACACAGGGCACGAGCAGTACTTC	-	TRBJ2-7	-	TRBV27
CAIPGPLYSPLHF	TGTGCCATCCCGGGTCCCTTATATTCACCCCTCCACTTT	-	TRBJ1-6	-	TRBV2
CASSYSGQGSEKLFF	TGTGCCAGCAGTTACTCGGGACAGGGGAGTGAAAAACTGTTTTTT	-	TRBJ1-4	TRBD1	TRBV6-5
CASSLLVGGAANTEAFF	TGTGCCAGCAGCTTACTGGTCGGTGGGGCAGCGAACACTGAAGCTTTCTTT	-	TRBJ1-1	-	TRBV7-9
CASSPLPGQGALTGLSWGTDTQYF	TGTGCCAGCAGCCCCCTCCCGGGACAGGGGGCTTTAACCGGCTTGAGCTGGGGCACAGATACGCAGTATTTT	few	TRBJ2-3	TRBD1	TRBV7-6
CASGQGAGQPQHF	TGTGCCAGTGGACAGGGGGCAGGGCAGCCCCAGCATTTT	few	TRBJ1-5	TRBD1	TRBV25-1
CASRTLGEEQFF	TGTGCCAGTAGAACCCTCGGGGAGGAGCAGTTCTTC	-	TRBJ2-1	-	TRBV19
CASSSTSGTESQPQHF	TGTGCCAGCAGCTCCACCTCCGGGACAGAAAGTCAGCCCCAGCATTTT	few	TRBJ1-5	TRBD1	TRBV7-9
CASSQEYSVTKNIQYF	TGCGCCAGCAGCCAAGAGTATTCTGTAACCAAAAACATTCAGTACTTC	-	TRBJ2-4	-	TRBV4-3
CASSIGRPNQPQHF	TGTGCCAGTAGTATAGGAAGACCCAATCAGCCCCAGCATTTT	-	TRBJ1-5	-	TRBV19
CASSHTAGGTDTQYF	TGTGCCAGCAGCCATACAGCGGGGGGCACAGATACGCAGTATTTT	-	TRBJ2-3	TRBD2	TRBV12-3/TRBV12-4
CAMRQNTGELFF	TGTGCGATGCGGCAGAACACCGGGGAGCTGTTTTTT	many	TRBJ2-2	-	TRBV7-8
CSARDRSGDPGVYNEQFF	TGCAGTGCTAGAGATCGTAGCGGGGACCCGGGGGTCTACAATGAGCAGTTCTTC	few	TRBJ2-1	TRBD2	TRBV20-1
CASSLREGQGLTDTQYF	TGTGCCAGCAGCTTGAGGGAAGGACAGGGTCTCACAGATACGCAGTATTTT	-	TRBJ2-3	TRBD1	TRBV7-9
CASSLGRWFDEAFF	TGTGCCAGCAGCTTAGGTAGATGGTTTGATGAAGCTTTCTTT	few	TRBJ1-1	-	TRBV11-1
CASSLEVAGGLYNEQFF	TGTGCCAGCAGCTTAGAGGTAGCGGGGGGTCTATACAATGAGCAGTTCTTC	many	TRBJ2-1	TRBD2	TRBV7-6
CASSAYRDYEQYF	TGTGCCAGCAGTGCCTACAGGGACTACGAGCAGTACTTC	few	TRBJ2-7	-	TRBV27
CASSQFRATEGTEAFF	TGTGCCAGCAGCCAATTCAGGGCCACAGAGGGCACTGAAGCTTTCTTT	few	TRBJ1-1	-	TRBV11-2
CASSLGGSSEQYF	TGCGCCAGCAGCTTGGGGGGCTCATCCGAGCAGTACTTC	-	TRBJ2-7	-	TRBV5-1
CASSRGYVPGAIVTYKQYF	TGTGCCAGCAGCCGGGGATATGTCCCAGGGGCCATTGTCACCTACAAGCAGTACTTC	-	TRBJ2-7	-	TRBV7-9
CSARDGTEAFF	TGCAGTGCTAGAGATGGCACTGAAGCTTTCTTT	-	TRBJ1-1	-	TRBV20-1
CASSIFPMSNQPQHF	TGTGCCAGTAGTATTTTCCCGATGAGCAATCAGCCCCAGCATTTT	-	TRBJ1-5	-	TRBV19
CASRLGGYNDEQFF	TGTGCCAGCAGATTAGGGGGATACAATGACGAGCAGTTCTTC	few	TRBJ2-1	-	TRBV7-6
CASRPSSGLLSDTQYF	TGTGCCAGCAGGCCATCTAGCGGCCTCTTGTCAGATACGCAGTATTTT	many	TRBJ2-3	TRBD2	TRBV11-2
CASRGQGLEQYF	TGTGCCAGCAGGGGACAGGGGTTAGAGCAGTACTTC	few	TRBJ2-7	TRBD1	TRBV12-3/TRBV12-4
CASSEPDFSSYNEQFF	TGTGCCAGCAGTGAACCTGACTTCAGCTCCTACAATGAGCAGTTCTTC	-	TRBJ2-1	-	TRBV6-1
CASSLTGRSSYNEQFF	TGTGCCAGCTCACTAACCGGACGGAGCTCCTACAATGAGCAGTTCTTC	-	TRBJ2-1	-	TRBV18
CASSLLEGVDEQYF	TGTGCCAGCAGCTTACTTGAGGGAGTCGACGAGCAGTACTTC	few	TRBJ2-7	-	TRBV7-9
CATSDLTGGGGNEQFF	TGTGCCACCAGTGATCTAACAGGGGGCGGTGGGAATGAGCAGTTCTTC	-	TRBJ2-1	TRBD1	TRBV24-1
CASSLRGGLVNTEAFF	TGTGCCAGCAGCTTGAGGGGGGGGCTTGTGAACACTGAAGCTTTCTTT	few	TRBJ1-1	-	TRBV7-9
CASSYWMRDPLVGELFF	TGTGCCAGCAGCTACTGGATGCGGGATCCCTTGGTGGGGGAGCTGTTTTTT	many	TRBJ2-2	-	TRBV11-2
CASRLSSGGPSKTYNEQFF	TGTGCCAGCAGGCTCAGTAGCGGGGGGCCCTCCAAAACCTACAATGAGCAGTTCTTC	-	TRBJ2-1	TRBD2	TRBV12-3/TRBV12-4
CSVEDPPEAVPDDTQYF	TGCAGCGTTGAAGATCCCCCTGAGGCAGTCCCTGACGATACGCAGTATTTT	-	TRBJ2-3	-	TRBV29-1
CASSLSQGLNTEAFF	TGTGCCAGCAGCTTATCACAGGGCTTGAACACTGAAGCTTTCTTT	many	TRBJ1-1	-	TRBV7-6
CATRDSHGYTF	TGTGCCACCCGGGACAGTCATGGCTACACCTTC	-	TRBJ1-2	TRBD1	TRBV10-3
CSARDNVGAPGSIQYF	TGCAGTGCTAGAGATAACGTCGGGGCGCCGGGGAGCATTCAGTACTTC	-	TRBJ2-4	-	TRBV20-1
CASMKKGGSNQPQHF	TGTGCCAGCATGAAAAAGGGCGGAAGCAATCAGCCCCAGCATTTT	few	TRBJ1-5	-	TRBV28
CASTISGSGTQYF	TGTGCCAGCACCATTAGCGGGTCGGGTACGCAGTATTTT	-	TRBJ2-3	TRBD2	TRBV11-2
CASSQAGLGSLQETQYF	TGCGCCAGCAGCCAAGCCGGTTTGGGGTCCCTACAAGAGACCCAGTACTTC	many	TRBJ2-5	-	TRBV4-1
CASSRDRGLNTEAFF	TGTGCCAGTAGTCGGGATCGGGGGCTGAACACTGAAGCTTTCTTT	-	TRBJ1-1	-	TRBV19
CATASSGGNSPLHF	TGTGCCACCGCCAGTTCAGGTGGGAATTCACCCCTCCACTTT	-	TRBJ1-6	-	TRBV27
CASSLIRQGSYNEQFF	TGTGCCAGCAGCTTAATAAGACAGGGTTCCTACAATGAGCAGTTCTTC	-	TRBJ2-1	TRBD1	TRBV7-3
CASSYLLGPPKETQYF	TGTGCCAGCAGTTACTTACTGGGTCCCCCAAAAGAGACCCAGTACTTC	-	TRBJ2-5	-	TRBV6-6
CASSVSKNTEAFF	TGTGCCAGCAGCGTTTCGAAGAACACTGAAGCTTTCTTT	-	TRBJ1-1	-	TRBV6-2/TRBV6-3
CSVVWPGAYEQYF	TGCAGCGTTGTCTGGCCAGGGGCCTACGAGCAGTACTTC	-	TRBJ2-7	-	TRBV29-1
CASIPRGSYNEQFF	TGTGCCAGCATCCCTAGAGGATCCTACAATGAGCAGTTCTTC	-	TRBJ2-1	-	TRBV12-3/TRBV12-4
CASSLRVGTTQGTTQPQHF	TGTGCCAGCAGCTTAAGGGTTGGGACTACCCAAGGGACCACTCAGCCCCAGCATTTT	many	TRBJ1-5	-	TRBV7-8
CASSLVAGARRDTQYF	TGTGCCAGCAGCTTAGTCGCGGGGGCCCGAAGGGATACGCAGTATTTT	many	TRBJ2-3	-	TRBV7-6
CASSEKGDGANYGYTF	TGCGCCAGCAGTGAGAAGGGGGACGGAGCTAACTATGGCTACACCTTC	-	TRBJ1-2	-	TRBV10-2
CASKRQGSGEKLFF	TGTGCCAGCAAAAGACAGGGCTCAGGTGAAAAACTGTTTTTT	few	TRBJ1-4	TRBD1	TRBV27